This passage covers 21 T cell receptor beta chains from one sample sequenced in a study of regulatory T cells in long-lasting Graves disease. Arm-PCR with iRepertoire HTBI primers amplified the CDR3 regions for these TCR beta libraries. MiXCR was run by TCRdb on the multiplex PCR reads, yielding one entry per CDR3 protein. The table lists hundreds of thousands of distinct CDR3 sequences, about 20% of them singletons. This sample's time point: persistent/refractory GD, antithyroid drugs over 5 years with positive TRAb. RNA isolated from PBMCs was used to make the TCR library. This specimen consisted of peripheral blood mononuclear cells (PBMCs), obtained when the disease was refractory, from a patient treated with antithyroid drugs. These receptors came from a female donor with Graves disease.

The chain combines TRBV9 with TRBJ2-2; 10 bases agree with TRBD1. The CDR3 runs 18 residues. V gave up 3 bases and J gave up 4 bases; unmatched junction bases: 12. Germline V CDR1 and CDR2: SGDLS, YYNGEE. This CDR3 reads CASSDNPGQGHSTGELFF. The CDR3 DNA follows: TGTGCCAGCAGCGATAATCCGGGACAGGGGCACTCCACCGGGGAGCTGTTTTTT.

The chain links TRBV5-1 to TRBJ2-5; D might be TRBD1 (5 bases). The CDR3 spans 15 residues. CDR1 SGHRS and CDR2 YFSETQ come from the germline V gene. The V end was cut by 7 bases, the J end by 2 bases, with 18 bases between. CDR3 in amino acids: CASQQDTGKQETQYF. In nucleotides, the CDR3 is TGCGCCAGCCAGCAGGACACAGGAAAACAAGAGACCCAGTACTTC.

In this sample, this clonotype turned up once. V and J are TRBV29-1 and TRBJ1-5; no definite D call. The CDR3 extends over 14 amino acids. The ends were cut back, 8 bases at V and 6 bases at J, with 20 bases in the middle. Germline V gene data show CDR1 as SQVTM and CDR2 as ANQGSEA. The CDR3 loop is CSISLGYIGQPQHF. The CDR3 coding sequence is TGCAGCATCTCTTTGGGATACATCGGTCAGCCCCAGCATTTT.

In its sample, this clonotype was seen many times. V gene TRBV3-1 combines with J gene TRBJ1-5; 7 bases fit TRBD1. Germline CDR1 and CDR2: LGHDT and YNNKEL (reference sequence). V dropped 3 bases and J dropped 2; count of bases not matched to a gene: 1. The CDR3 runs to 14 residues. Here the CDR3 DNA reads TGTGCCAGCAGCCAGGGGACAGGCAATCAGCCCCAGCATTTT. Translation gives CASSQGTGNQPQHF. Full variable domain (missing parts from reference TRBV3-1 and TRBJ1-5): DTAVSQTPKYLVTQMGNDKSIKCEQNLGHDTMYWYKQDSKKFLKIMFSYNNKELIINETVPNRFSPKSPDKAHLNLHINSLELGDSAVYFCASSQGTGNQPQHFGDGTRLSIL.

This clonotype was picked up a small number of times. The chain links TRBV7-3 to TRBJ1-3, with D perhaps TRBD1 (5 bases). V lost 1 base, J lost 2 bases, and 9 bases lay in between. The CDR3 loop spans 15 amino acids. The germline gives CDR1 SGHTA, CDR2 FQGTGA. CDR3 nucleotides: TGTGCCAGCAGCTTAAATGGGGGACCTGGAAACACCATATATTTT. This codes for CASSLNGGPGNTIYF.

This clonotype showed up just a few times. The chain recombines TRBV28 with TRBJ2-5, with 10 bases lining up with TRBD2. CDR1 is MDHEN, CDR2 SYDVKM, per germline. With V trimmed by 2 bases and J by 5 bases, 11 bases remained unmatched. The CDR3 sequence is 17 residues long. The CDR3 nucleotides are TGTGCCAGCAGTTTAGGGAGGAGCGGGAGGGCGAGGGAGACCCAGTACTTC. It encodes CASSLGRSGRARETQYF.

The rearrangement links TRBV29-1 to TRBJ2-3; 13 bases map to TRBD2. After removal of 7 bases from V and 5 bases from J, the junction contained 3 bases not matched to a gene. This CDR3 contains 13 residues. Germline lookup yields CDR1 SQVTM and CDR2 ANQGSEA. This CDR3 is CSAGTSGKDTQYF. The CDR3 DNA is TGCAGCGCAGGGACTAGCGGGAAAGATACGCAGTATTTT.

This clonotype has more than one count but fewer than ten. The chain links TRBV20-1 to TRBJ2-5; 8 nucleotides line up with TRBD2. V was clipped by 6 bases and J by 5 bases; unmatched bases: 8. CDR1 is DFQATT and CDR2 is SNEGSKA in the germline V gene (reference sequence). The CDR3 is 13 residues long. In DNA, the CDR3 is TGCAGTGCCTTGGGCGGGGGGCCGGAGACCCAGTACTTC. Residues: CSALGGGPETQYF.

This clonotype has a count of ten or more. The V and J genes are TRBV11-2 and TRBJ2-7; D call uncertain. The CDR3 consists of 13 residues. V lost 2 bases to trimming and J lost 3 bases, with 8 bases between them. From germline, CDR1 is SGHAT and CDR2 FQNNGV. The CDR3 DNA follows: TGTGCCAGCAGCTTAACCCAGGACTACGAGCAGTACTTC. Its protein product is CASSLTQDYEQYF.

The table lists this clonotype with many counts. The V and J genes are TRBV5-1 and TRBJ2-7, with TRBD2 matching over 8 bases. After removal of 4 bases from V and 7 bases from J, the junction contained 10 bases not matched to a gene. The CDR3 loop spans 14 amino acids. The germline V gene has CDR1 SGHRS and CDR2 YFSETQ. The CDR3 sequence: CASSTTGGPQEQYF. DNA of the CDR3: TGCGCCAGCAGCACCACGGGAGGGCCGCAAGAGCAGTACTTC.

This chain links TRBV27 with TRBJ2-4; the match to TRBD2 covers 15 bases. Looked up from germline, CDR1 is MNHEY and CDR2 is SMNVEV (reference sequence). V was pared by 3 bases and J by 9 bases, with 15 bases of the junction left unmatched. The CDR3 runs to 19 residues. The CDR3 DNA follows: TGTGCCAGCAGTTTCCACCCCGGACTAGCGGGAGGGGCCTTAGTCATTCAGTACTTC. Protein product: CASSFHPGLAGGALVIQYF.

The chain combines TRBV12-3 or TRBV12-4 with TRBJ2-3, with D possibly being TRBD1 or TRBD2 (5 bases each). V was clipped by 6 bases and J by 4 bases, with 17 bases between them. The CDR3 spans 15 residues. The CDR3 here is CASRPLGTLPDTQYF. In DNA form, the CDR3 reads TGTGCCAGCAGGCCTCTTGGGACCCTCCCAGATACGCAGTATTTT.

This clonotype was seen repeatedly, ten times or more. The chain is built from TRBV10-3 and TRBJ1-6; D is perhaps TRBD1 (6 bases). CDR3 length: 14 amino acids. Germline CDR1 is ENHRY and CDR2 is SYGVKD. V lost 9 bases and J 7 bases, leaving 16 bases between the germline ends. The CDR3 loop is CAIRQGIDNSPLHF. Written as DNA, the CDR3 is TGTGCCATTCGGCAGGGGATTGACAATTCACCCCTCCACTTT.

The chain carries TRBV10-2 and TRBJ1-5; the match to TRBD1 covers 8 bases. V lost 4 bases and J lost 3; bases outside the gene matches: 8. Germline CDR1 reads WSHSY; CDR2 reads SAAADI. There are 16 residues in the CDR3. In DNA, the CDR3 is TGCGCCAGCAGTGGGGGGGCAGGGGGCATCAATCAGCCCCAGCATTTT. Protein: CASSGGAGGINQPQHF.

Only a few counts were recorded for this clonotype. The gene calls are TRBV9 and TRBJ1-2, with TRBD1 matching 9 bases. J was trimmed by 0 bases and V by 3 bases; bases with no gene match: 12. Germline V gives CDR1 SGDLS, CDR2 YYNGEE. The CDR3 loop spans 18 amino acids. CDR3 in DNA: TGTGCCAGCAGCGATCCTAGAGGGAGACAGGGGGCTAACTATGGCTACACCTTC. Amino acids: CASSDPRGRQGANYGYTF.

The chain uses TRBV5-1 and TRBJ2-7, with D possibly being TRBD1 (6 bases). V lost 5 bases and J lost 6, with 18 bases in between. CDR3 length: 14 amino acids. From germline, CDR1 is SGHRS and CDR2 YFSETQ. The CDR3 sequence is CASRRGTSSPEQYF. In DNA, the CDR3 is TGCGCCAGCAGAAGAGGGACATCCAGCCCCGAGCAGTACTTC.

This clonotype came up once. The chain couples TRBV12-3 or TRBV12-4 to TRBJ2-2; 8 bases line up with TRBD1. Losses at the gene ends were 4 bases for V and 5 bases for J; bases not matched to a gene: 9. There are 16 residues in the CDR3. In nucleotides, the CDR3 is TGTGCCAGCAGTTCCCAGGGGGCTCCCTTTACCGGGGAGCTGTTTTTT. Its protein is CASSSQGAPFTGELFF.

This clonotype was counted only a few times. The rearrangement uses TRBV28 and TRBJ2-7, with TRBD1 matching over 9 bases. The germline gives CDR1 MDHEN, CDR2 SYDVKM. CDR3 length: 14 residues. V trimming: 7 bases; J trimming: 4 bases; junction bases outside the gene matches: 8. The CDR3 nucleotides are TGTGCCAGCAAACCGGGACAGGGAGGTTACGAGCAGTACTTC. As protein: CASKPGQGGYEQYF. The full variable domain, its missing parts supplied by reference TRBV28 and TRBJ2-7, is DVKVTQSSRYLVKRTGEKVFLECVQDMDHENMFWYRQDPGLGLRLIYFSYDVKMKEKGDIPEGYSVSREKKERFSLILESASTNQTSMYLCASKPGQGGYEQYFGPGTRLTVT.

The chain recombines TRBV5-1 with TRBJ1-1; 8 bases map to TRBD1. There are 14 residues in the CDR3. The ends lost 3 bases at V and 1 base at J; junction bases unmatched: 2. The germline CDR1 and CDR2 sequences are SGHRS and YFSETQ. The CDR3 is CASSWGQANTEAFF. The CDR3 region has the DNA TGCGCCAGCAGCTGGGGACAGGCGAACACTGAAGCTTTCTTT.

Points on this clonotype: A much larger clone differs by one base, so this may be a read error. V gene TRBV28 combines with J gene TRBJ2-4; D may match TRBD1 or TRBD2 (5 bases each). Germline lookup yields CDR1 MDHEN and CDR2 SYDVKM. The CDR3 totals 14 residues. The DNA for the CDR3 is TGTGTCAGCAGTCCCGGGACAGCCAAAAACATTCAGTACTTC. Translating it yields CVSSPGTAKNIQYF.

V and J are TRBV24-1 and TRBJ1-5, with a weak D call TRBD1 (6 bases). Trimming took 4 bases from V and 7 from J, leaving 16 bases between them. This CDR3 spans 15 amino acids. Germline V gene sequence: CDR1 KGHDR, CDR2 SFDVKD. This CDR3 reads CATSEAGARGQPQHF. CDR3 in DNA: TGTGCCACCAGTGAGGCAGGGGCGAGGGGACAGCCCCAGCATTTT.